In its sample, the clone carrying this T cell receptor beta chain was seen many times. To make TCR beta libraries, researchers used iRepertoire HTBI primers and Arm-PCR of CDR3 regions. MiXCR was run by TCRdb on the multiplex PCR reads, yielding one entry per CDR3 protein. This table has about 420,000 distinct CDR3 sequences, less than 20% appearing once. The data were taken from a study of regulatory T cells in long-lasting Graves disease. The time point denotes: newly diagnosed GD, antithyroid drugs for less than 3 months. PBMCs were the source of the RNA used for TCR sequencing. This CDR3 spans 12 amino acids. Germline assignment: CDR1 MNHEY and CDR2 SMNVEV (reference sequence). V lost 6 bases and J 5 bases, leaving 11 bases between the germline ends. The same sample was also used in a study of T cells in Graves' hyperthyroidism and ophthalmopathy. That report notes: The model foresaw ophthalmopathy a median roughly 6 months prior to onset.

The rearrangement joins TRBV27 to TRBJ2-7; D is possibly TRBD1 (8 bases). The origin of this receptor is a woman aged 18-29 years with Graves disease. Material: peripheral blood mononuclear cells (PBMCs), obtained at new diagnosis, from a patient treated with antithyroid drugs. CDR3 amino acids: CASRQGGHEQYF. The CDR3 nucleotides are TGTGCCAGCAGACAGGGGGGGCACGAGCAGTACTTC.